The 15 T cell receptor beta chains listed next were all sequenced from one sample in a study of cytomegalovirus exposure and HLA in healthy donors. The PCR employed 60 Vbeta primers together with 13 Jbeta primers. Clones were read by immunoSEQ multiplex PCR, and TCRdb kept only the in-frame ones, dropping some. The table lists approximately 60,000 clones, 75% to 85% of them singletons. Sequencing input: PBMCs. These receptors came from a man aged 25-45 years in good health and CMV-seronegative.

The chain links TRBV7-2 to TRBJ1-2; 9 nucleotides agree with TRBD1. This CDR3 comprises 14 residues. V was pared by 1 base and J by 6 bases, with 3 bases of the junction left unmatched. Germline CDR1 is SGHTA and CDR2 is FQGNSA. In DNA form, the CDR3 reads TGTGCCAGCAGCTTAGATAGGACAGGGGATGGCTACACCTTC. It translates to CASSLDRTGDGYTF.

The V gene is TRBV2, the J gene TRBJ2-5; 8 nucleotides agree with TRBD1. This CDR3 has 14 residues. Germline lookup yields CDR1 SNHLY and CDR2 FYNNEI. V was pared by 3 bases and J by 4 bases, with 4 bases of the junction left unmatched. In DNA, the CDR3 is TGTGCCAGCAGTGACAGGGGGCTGGCAGAGACCCAGTACTTC. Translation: CASSDRGLAETQYF.

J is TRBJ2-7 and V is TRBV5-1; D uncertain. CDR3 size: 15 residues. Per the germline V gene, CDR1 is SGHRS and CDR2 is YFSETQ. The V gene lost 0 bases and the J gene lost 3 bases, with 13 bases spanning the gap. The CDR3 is CASSLGGRPGYEQYF. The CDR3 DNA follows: TGCGCCAGCAGCTTGGGAGGCCGGCCGGGCTACGAGCAGTACTTC.

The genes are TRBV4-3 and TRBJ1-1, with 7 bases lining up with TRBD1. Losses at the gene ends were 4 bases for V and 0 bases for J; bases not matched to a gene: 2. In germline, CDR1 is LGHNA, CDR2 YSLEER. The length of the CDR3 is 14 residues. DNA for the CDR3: TGCGCCAGCAGCCCGGGACAGCTGAACACTGAAGCTTTCTTT. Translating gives CASSPGQLNTEAFF.

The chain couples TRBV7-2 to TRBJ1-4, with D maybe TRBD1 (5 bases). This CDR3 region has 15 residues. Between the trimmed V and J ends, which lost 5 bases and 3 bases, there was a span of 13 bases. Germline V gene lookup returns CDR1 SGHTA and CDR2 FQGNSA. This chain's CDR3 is CASSVQASANEKLFF. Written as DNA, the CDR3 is TGTGCCAGCAGCGTACAGGCTTCGGCTAATGAAAAACTGTTTTTT.

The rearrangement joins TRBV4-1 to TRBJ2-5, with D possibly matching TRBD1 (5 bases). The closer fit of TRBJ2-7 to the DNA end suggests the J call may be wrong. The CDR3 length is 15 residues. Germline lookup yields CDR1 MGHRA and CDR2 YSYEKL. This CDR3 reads CASSQALSGNYEQYF. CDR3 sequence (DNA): TGCGCCAGCAGCCAAGCTCTGTCAGGGAACTACGAGCAGTACTTC.

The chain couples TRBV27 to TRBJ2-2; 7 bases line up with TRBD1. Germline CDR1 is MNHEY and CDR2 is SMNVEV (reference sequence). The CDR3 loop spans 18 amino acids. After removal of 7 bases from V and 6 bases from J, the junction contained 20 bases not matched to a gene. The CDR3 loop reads CASTRRPPTGFGAGELFF. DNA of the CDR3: TGTGCCAGCACCCGTCGACCGCCGACAGGGTTCGGGGCCGGGGAGCTGTTTTTT.

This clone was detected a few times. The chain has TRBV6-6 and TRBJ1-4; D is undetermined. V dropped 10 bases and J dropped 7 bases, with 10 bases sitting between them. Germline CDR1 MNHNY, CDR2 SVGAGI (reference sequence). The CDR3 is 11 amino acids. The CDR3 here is CATGWAEKLFF. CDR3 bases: TGTGCCACTGGTTGGGCTGAAAAACTGTTTTTT.

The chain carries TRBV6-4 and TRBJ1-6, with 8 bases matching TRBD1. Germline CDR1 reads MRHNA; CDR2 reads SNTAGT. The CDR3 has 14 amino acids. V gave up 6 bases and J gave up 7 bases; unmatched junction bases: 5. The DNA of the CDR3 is TGTGCCAGCAGCACGGGACAGGAGAATTCACCCCTCCACTTT. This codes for CASSTGQENSPLHF.

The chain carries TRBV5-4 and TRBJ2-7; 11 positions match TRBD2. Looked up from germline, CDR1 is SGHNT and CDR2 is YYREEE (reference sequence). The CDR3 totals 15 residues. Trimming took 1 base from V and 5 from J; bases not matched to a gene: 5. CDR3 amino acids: CASSLTSGSWNEQYF. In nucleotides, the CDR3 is TGTGCCAGCAGCTTGACTAGCGGGAGTTGGAACGAGCAGTACTTC.

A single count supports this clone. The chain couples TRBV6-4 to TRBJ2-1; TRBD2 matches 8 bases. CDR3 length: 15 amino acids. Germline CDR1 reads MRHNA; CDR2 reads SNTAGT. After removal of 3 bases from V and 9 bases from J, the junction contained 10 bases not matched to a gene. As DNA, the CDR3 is TGTGCCAGCAGTGAGTCCGGGACTAGTTTGGGTGAGCAGTTCTTC. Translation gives CASSESGTSLGEQFF.

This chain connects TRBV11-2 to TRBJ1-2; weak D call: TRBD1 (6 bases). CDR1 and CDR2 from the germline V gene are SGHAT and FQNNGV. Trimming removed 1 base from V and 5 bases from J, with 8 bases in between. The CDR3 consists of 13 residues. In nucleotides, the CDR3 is TGTGCCAGCAGCTTAGGACAGGTTTATGGCTACACCTTC. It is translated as CASSLGQVYGYTF.

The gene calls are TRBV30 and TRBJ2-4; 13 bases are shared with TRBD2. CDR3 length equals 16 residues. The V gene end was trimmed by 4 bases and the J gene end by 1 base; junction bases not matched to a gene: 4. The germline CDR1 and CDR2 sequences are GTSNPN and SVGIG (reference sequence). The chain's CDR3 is CAWTRTSGSAKNIQYF. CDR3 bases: TGTGCCTGGACCCGGACTAGCGGGAGTGCCAAAAACATTCAGTACTTC.

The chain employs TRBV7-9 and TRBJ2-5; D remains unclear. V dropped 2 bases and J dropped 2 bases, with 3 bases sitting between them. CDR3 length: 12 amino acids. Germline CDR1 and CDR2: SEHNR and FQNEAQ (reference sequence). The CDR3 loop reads CASSLLQETQYF. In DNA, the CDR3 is TGTGCCAGCAGCTTATTACAAGAGACCCAGTACTTC.

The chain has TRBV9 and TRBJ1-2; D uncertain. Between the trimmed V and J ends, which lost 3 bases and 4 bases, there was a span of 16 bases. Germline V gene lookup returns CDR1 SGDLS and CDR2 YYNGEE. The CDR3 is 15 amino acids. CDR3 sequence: CASSEGGSSSYGYTF. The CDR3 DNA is TGTGCCAGCAGCGAAGGAGGCAGCAGCAGCTATGGCTACACCTTC.